This TCR beta chain derives from a study of graft-versus-host responses after intestinal transplantation. Clones were read by immunoSEQ multiplex PCR, and TCRdb kept only the in-frame ones, dropping some. The data contain some 93,000 clones, about 91% of them singletons. About this clone itself: Its antigen is as yet unknown.

Germline loops: CDR1 SGHDT, CDR2 YYEEEE. The CDR3 consists of 15 residues. V trimming: 3 bases; J trimming: 3 bases; junction bases outside the gene matches: 4. V is TRBV5-6 and J is TRBJ2-3; TRBD2 agrees at 10 bases. This material consisted of unstimulated CD8+ T cells sorted from spleen or lymph node cells, taken before intestinal transplant. This clonotype was obtained from a human donor who received an intestinal transplant. The CDR3 region is CASSSASGGTDTQYF. Here the CDR3 DNA reads TGTGCCAGCAGCTCGGCTAGCGGGGGTACAGATACGCAGTATTTT. Together with reference TRBV5-6 and TRBJ2-3, the CDR3 gives the full variable domain: DAGVTQSPTHLIKTRGQQVTLRCSPKSGHDTVSWYQQALGQGPQFIFQYYEEEERQRGNFPDRFSGHQFPNYSSELNVNALLLGDSALYLCASSSASGGTDTQYFGPGTRLTVL.